This is a list of T cell receptor beta chains from one sample in a study of T cells after yellow fever vaccination. Each CDR3 protein is one row after TCRdb ran MiXCR on the 5' RACE reads. Here the sample spans a few hundred thousand distinct CDR3 sequences, approximately 18% being singletons. Sequenced material: PBMCs, taken before the yellow fever booster vaccination. The source is a man aged 18 to 29 who received the YFV17D yellow fever vaccine. Each CDR3 is given with its conserved first and last residue. A D gene is named only where the DNA matches it firmly. Part of the rows lack a size; the others show once, few, many or a class for expanded clones.

J gene,clone size,V gene,D gene,CDR3 protein,CDR3 DNA
TRBJ1-5,.,TRBV24-1,.,CATSGQGSQPQHF,TGTGCCACCAGTGGCCAGGGTTCCCAGCCCCAGCATTTT
TRBJ2-1,few,TRBV7-2,TRBD1,CASSRSLGQGVGEQFF,TGTGCCAGCAGCCGCTCACTCGGACAGGGGGTGGGTGAGCAGTTCTTC
TRBJ1-1,few,TRBV12-3/TRBV12-4,.,CASSPPMNTEAFF,TGTGCCAGCAGCCCCCCGATGAACACTGAAGCTTTCTTT
TRBJ1-2,few,TRBV29-1,TRBD1,CSAYTTGQGVPNYGYTF,TGCAGCGCCTATACGACTGGACAGGGGGTCCCAAACTATGGCTACACCTTC
TRBJ2-2,few,TRBV10-3,TRBD2,CATLRTSSNTGELFF,TGTGCCACCCTCCGGACTAGCTCGAACACCGGGGAGCTGTTTTTT
TRBJ2-1,.,TRBV10-3,.,CAISDGTVEQFF,TGTGCCATCAGCGATGGGACTGTGGAGCAGTTCTTC
TRBJ2-1,.,TRBV7-9,.,CASSLEGAGNNEQFF,TGTGCCAGCAGCTTAGAAGGTGCTGGGAACAATGAGCAGTTCTTC
TRBJ2-5,few,TRBV6-2/TRBV6-3,TRBD2,CASSYSNGLGSSETQYF,TGTGCCAGCAGTTACTCTAACGGACTAGGGTCCTCAGAGACCCAGTACTTC
TRBJ2-7,.,TRBV4-2,TRBD1,CASSQVGTGTYEQYF,TGTGCCAGCAGCCAAGTGGGGACAGGGACCTACGAGCAGTACTTC
TRBJ2-7,few,TRBV12-3/TRBV12-4,.,CASSLHGTYEQYF,TGTGCCAGCAGTTTGCACGGTACCTACGAGCAGTACTTC
TRBJ2-1,.,TRBV12-3/TRBV12-4,.,CASSFGGVNEQFF,TGTGCCAGCAGTTTTGGAGGGGTCAATGAGCAGTTCTTC
TRBJ1-2,.,TRBV27,.,CASSLTQSYGYTF,TGTGCCAGCAGTTTAACCCAATCCTATGGCTACACCTTC
TRBJ1-2,.,TRBV4-3,.,CASSQDPGRQLYGYTF,TGCGCCAGCAGCCAAGATCCCGGAAGGCAGCTCTATGGCTACACCTTC
TRBJ2-3,.,TRBV4-1,TRBD2,CASSPMTSGDTGTQYF,TGCGCCAGCAGCCCGATGACTAGCGGGGATACTGGGACGCAGTATTTT
TRBJ2-1,.,TRBV9,.,CASSVVGALNYNEQFF,TGTGCCAGCAGCGTAGTGGGGGCCCTTAATTACAATGAGCAGTTCTTC
TRBJ2-3,.,TRBV4-1,TRBD1,CASSHTGTGSTDTQYF,TGCGCCAGCAGCCACACCGGGACAGGGAGCACAGATACGCAGTATTTT
TRBJ2-7,.,TRBV10-2,.,CASSEPDRAYEQYF,TGCGCCAGCAGTGAGCCCGACAGAGCCTACGAGCAGTACTTC
TRBJ2-3,few,TRBV5-1,.,CASSPTEPSTDTQYF,TGCGCCAGCAGCCCTACAGAGCCCAGCACAGATACGCAGTATTTT
TRBJ2-1,.,TRBV20-1,TRBD2,CSAAQLANTYNEQFF,TGCAGTGCTGCTCAACTAGCGAACACCTACAATGAGCAGTTCTTC
TRBJ2-3,.,TRBV19,.,CASSKRGQSTDTQYF,TGTGCCAGTAGTAAACGAGGGCAAAGCACAGATACGCAGTATTTT
TRBJ1-1,.,TRBV12-3/TRBV12-4,.,CASSLQANTEAFF,TGTGCCAGCAGTTTACAAGCGAACACTGAAGCTTTCTTT
TRBJ2-7,few,TRBV29-1,TRBD1,CSVVRGTGNHEQYF,TGCAGCGTTGTTAGGGGGACAGGGAACCACGAGCAGTACTTC
TRBJ2-3,few,TRBV4-3,.,CASSQDSGDTQYF,TGCGCCAGCAGCCAAGATAGCGGAGATACGCAGTATTTT
TRBJ2-5,.,TRBV20-1,TRBD2,CSASLSSGGPQETQYF,TGCAGTGCTAGTTTGTCTAGCGGGGGGCCCCAAGAGACCCAGTACTTC